Following are 6 T cell receptor beta chains from one sample sequenced in a study of neurological immune-mediated disorders (dated by TCRdb to between 2019 and 2020). The library was built by means of 5' RACE. Sequencing took place on an Illumina HiSeq 2500. TCRdb reworked the public reads: Q25 trimming with fastp, MiXCR clone assembly, productive beta chains retained. Every CDR3 protein is listed once, alongside the most common genes and DNA of its rows. Within this sample are about 70,000 distinct CDR3 sequences, with approximately 5% of them counted one time only. In total, the top ten clones hold 2% to 2.5% of the sample. The sequenced material came from PBMCs. The receptors derive from a woman in her seventies with multiple sclerosis.

This clonotype came up many times. The V and J genes are TRBV4-1 and TRBJ2-3; TRBD2 matches 10 bases. The V gene end was trimmed by 3 bases and the J gene end by 0 bases; junction bases not matched to a gene: 3. Looked up from germline, CDR1 is MGHRA and CDR2 is YSYEKL. This CDR3 is built from 16 residues. DNA of the CDR3: TGCGCCAGCAGCCAGGTGACTAGCGGGAGCACAGATACGCAGTATTTT. Its translation is CASSQVTSGSTDTQYF.

This clonotype was detected ten times or more. V usage is TRBV29-1 and J usage is TRBJ2-3; the D is unclear. Germline CDR1 is SQVTM and CDR2 is ANQGSEA. This CDR3 contains 12 residues. The V end lost 7 bases, the J end lost 0 bases, and 8 bases lay between the germline ends. The CDR3 DNA is TGCAGCGGTAGGGCTAGCACAGATACGCAGTATTTT. This translates into CSGRASTDTQYF.

This clonotype has a handful of counts. The chain employs TRBV5-1 and TRBJ2-7, with 9 bases lining up with TRBD1. CDR3 length: 17 amino acids. In germline, CDR1 is SGHRS, CDR2 YFSETQ. V lost 5 bases to trimming and J lost 6 bases; unmatched junction nucleotides: 18. In nucleotides, the CDR3 is TGCGCCAGCAGTTCCTCCTTTTCGGGACAGGGTCCTGGCGAGCAGTACTTC. Amino acids: CASSSSFSGQGPGEQYF.

This clonotype came up many times. The J gene is TRBJ2-1, the V gene TRBV5-1, with a possible D match to TRBD2 (6 bases). V lost 0 bases and J lost 0, with 13 bases in between. The V gene's germline CDR1 is SGHRS and CDR2 YFSETQ. The CDR3 extends over 17 amino acids. CDR3 in amino acids: CASSLEVADRSYNEQFF. DNA for the CDR3: TGCGCCAGCAGCTTGGAGGTAGCGGACCGCTCCTACAATGAGCAGTTCTTC.

This clonotype was recorded at least ten times. This rearrangement joins TRBV19 to TRBJ2-1; TRBD2 matches at 10 bases. V was clipped by 8 bases and J by 9 bases; unmatched bases: 13. The CDR3 has 15 residues. The V gene's germline CDR1 is LNHDA and CDR2 SQIVND (reference sequence). In DNA form, the CDR3 reads TGTGCCAGTGCCCCCCCAGCGGGAGGGCGTGGTGAGCAGTTCTTC. Its protein is CASAPPAGGRGEQFF.

The genes are TRBV20-1 and TRBJ2-5, with D unresolved. The CDR3 length is 11 residues. V was trimmed by 2 bases and J by 2 bases, leaving 3 bases between them. Per germline, CDR1 DFQATT and CDR2 SNEGSKA (reference sequence). CDR3 in amino acids: CSARRQETQYF. CDR3 DNA: TGCAGTGCTAGAAGGCAAGAGACCCAGTACTTC.